The 20 T cell receptor beta chains below all came from one sample that was sequenced in a study of blood T cell repertoires in COVID-19. Data came from immunoSEQ multiplex PCR; TCRdb stores just in-frame clones and leaves some out. The data hold around 230,000 clones, with about nine tenths observed a single time. The sequencing input was peripheral blood. Receptors originate from a man aged 40-49 years with acute or convalescent COVID-19.

Only one count was recorded for this clone. At one end the junction does not follow the germline gene, possibly because of a read error. This sample also contains other DNA sequences that code for the same CDR3. This sequence joins TRBV7-7 and TRBJ2-3, with TRBD1 identical over 8 bases. The CDR3 loop spans 15 amino acids. Germline V gives CDR1 SSHAT, CDR2 FNYEAQ (reference sequence). This CDR3 is CASSFGTGGTDTQYF. CDR3 sequence (DNA): TGTGCTAGCAGCTTTGGGACAGGTGGCACAGATACGCAGTATTTT.

V gene TRBV28 combines with J gene TRBJ1-2; a possible D gene is TRBD1 (6 bases). In germline, CDR1 is MDHEN, CDR2 SYDVKM. The CDR3 runs 17 residues. Trimming shortened V by 3 bases and J by 1 base, and 18 bases separated the two germline ends. In DNA form, the CDR3 reads TGTGCCAGCAGTTTCGAAGGGGACATTGGACTTAACTATGGCTACACCTTC. This translates into CASSFEGDIGLNYGYTF.

The chain joins TRBV7-3 to TRBJ2-3, with 13 bases identical to TRBD2. The CDR3 has 16 residues. Germline CDR1 is SGHTA and CDR2 is FQGTGA. With V trimmed by 4 bases and J by 1 base, 2 bases remained unmatched. This CDR3 reads CASSSGLAGGTDTQYF. Written as DNA, the CDR3 is TGTGCCAGCAGCTCAGGACTAGCGGGAGGCACAGATACGCAGTATTTT.

The genes are TRBV3-1 (or the pseudogene TRBV3-2) and TRBJ2-2; D gene ambiguous. Trimming left V 4 bases short and J 5 bases short, with 17 bases between. There are 16 residues in the CDR3. CDR1 is LGHDT, CDR2 YNNKEL, per germline (reference sequence). CDR3: CASSRAGYPGTGELFF. The CDR3 DNA reads TGTGCCAGCAGCCGGGCAGGCTACCCCGGAACCGGGGAGCTGTTTTTT.

This clone occurred a few times. The chain combines TRBV13 with TRBJ2-3; a possible D gene is TRBD2 (6 bases). Trimming removed 6 bases from V and 4 bases from J, with 14 bases in between. CDR3 length: 14 residues. Germline V gives CDR1 PRHDT, CDR2 FYEKMQ (reference sequence). The CDR3 is CASSGGGNADTQYF. As DNA, the CDR3 is TGTGCCAGCAGTGGTGGGGGGAACGCAGATACGCAGTATTTT.

Comments on this clone: Other nucleotide sequences from this sample produce the same CDR3. The CDR3 DNA reads TGCGCCAGCAGCTTGCAGGGCCACGAGCAGTACTTC. This codes for CASSLQGHEQYF. The J gene is TRBJ2-7, the V gene TRBV5-1, with a possible D match to TRBD1 (5 bases). CDR1 and CDR2 (germline): SGHRS, YFSETQ. Trimming left V 1 base short and J 5 bases short, with 7 bases between. There are 12 residues in the CDR3.

The chain couples TRBV24-1 to TRBJ2-1; TRBD2 might be the D (8 bases). Germline CDR1 reads KGHDR; CDR2 reads SFDVKD. CDR3 length: 17 amino acids. Trimming removed 2 bases from V and 6 bases from J, with 19 bases in between. CDR3 protein: CATSDSPGRGRGNEQFF. The CDR3 DNA reads as TGTGCCACCAGTGATTCTCCCGGGAGGGGGCGGGGCAATGAGCAGTTCTTC.

The V and J genes are TRBV27 and TRBJ1-4; 7 bases agree with TRBD1. CDR3 length equals 15 residues. Germline CDR1 is MNHEY and CDR2 is SMNVEV (reference sequence). The V gene end was trimmed by 5 bases and the J gene end by 7 bases; junction bases not matched to a gene: 10. CDR3: CASSPIDRAGEKLFF. CDR3 coding DNA: TGTGCCAGCAGTCCAATCGACAGGGCAGGTGAAAAACTGTTTTTT.

J is TRBJ1-1 and V is TRBV19; tentative D call: TRBD1 (5 bases). Trimming left V 2 bases short and J 4 bases short, with 14 bases between. The CDR3 extends over 15 amino acids. The germline CDR1 and CDR2 sequences are LNHDA and SQIVND (reference sequence). In nucleotides, the CDR3 is TGTGCCAGTAGTATACCCGGCGGGGCACGCACTGAAGCTTTCTTT. It encodes CASSIPGGARTEAFF.

The rearrangement links TRBV2 to TRBJ2-3; 11 bases fit TRBD1. Per the germline V gene, CDR1 is SNHLY and CDR2 is FYNNEI. The CDR3 extends over 15 amino acids. J gave up 1 base and V 7 bases, and 4 bases lay outside the gene matches. CDR3 region: CASIGQGARTDTQYF. CDR3 in DNA: TGTGCCAGCATCGGACAGGGGGCCCGCACAGATACGCAGTATTTT.

The J gene is TRBJ1-1, the V gene TRBV5-4; D not resolved. The V gene's germline CDR1 is SGHNT and CDR2 YYREEE (reference sequence). The CDR3 has 15 amino acids. V lost 3 bases, J lost 0 bases, and 12 bases lay in between. CDR3: CASSSPLTVNTEAFF. CDR3 nucleotide sequence: TGTGCCAGCAGCTCACCCCTAACAGTGAACACTGAAGCTTTCTTT.

This chain connects TRBV5-1 to TRBJ2-1; a possible D gene is TRBD1 (6 bases). The V end lost 0 bases, the J end lost 5 bases, and 9 bases lay between the germline ends. The CDR3 contains 14 residues. Germline lookup yields CDR1 SGHRS and CDR2 YFSETQ. The CDR3 DNA is TGCGCCAGCAGCTTGGGACAGGAGCACAATGAGCAGTTCTTC. Encoded protein: CASSLGQEHNEQFF.

The rearrangement joins TRBV27 to TRBJ1-2, with TRBD1 identical over 8 bases. The CDR3 contains 16 residues. The germline V gene encodes CDR1 MNHEY and CDR2 SMNVEV (reference sequence). Losses at the gene ends were 0 bases for V and 8 bases for J; bases not matched to a gene: 11. The CDR3 DNA sequence: TGTGCCAGCAGTTTATCGTCGGGCCAGGGGGCAGGCGGCTACACCTTC. Protein sequence: CASSLSSGQGAGGYTF.

The J gene is TRBJ2-7, the V gene TRBV9; 10 bases map to TRBD1. The CDR3 sequence is 16 residues long. Germline loops: CDR1 SGDLS, CDR2 YYNGEE. Trimming removed 3 bases from V and 5 bases from J; junction bases left unmatched: 11. CDR3 loop: CASSATGQGVIHEQYF. CDR3 coding DNA: TGTGCCAGCAGCGCTACCGGACAGGGGGTCATCCACGAGCAGTACTTC.

The CDR3, as DNA: TGCAGCGCCTCGCGGGGCAGGGTGGATGAAAAACTGTTTTTT. This gives the protein CSASRGRVDEKLFF. V and J are TRBV29-1 and TRBJ1-4; perhaps TRBD1 as D (5 bases). Per germline, CDR1 SQVTM and CDR2 ANQGSEA. The V end lost 7 bases, the J end lost 6 bases, and 18 bases lay between the germline ends. There are 14 residues in the CDR3.

The chain carries TRBV23-1 and TRBJ2-7, with TRBD1 matching over 9 bases. TRBV23-1 has ORF status, its function being uncertain. V trimming: 7 bases; J trimming: 2 bases; junction bases outside the gene matches: 12. This CDR3 comprises 16 residues. CDR3 bases: TGCGCCAGCATCCCGCGCCCCGGGACAGGGACCTACGAGCAGTACTTC. Protein sequence: CASIPRPGTGTYEQYF.

The CDR3 region is CATSQTGGDNEKLFF. Here the CDR3 DNA reads TGTGCCACCAGTCAGACAGGGGGCGATAATGAAAAACTGTTTTTT. The chain uses TRBV24-1 and TRBJ1-4, with 10 positions matching TRBD1. The CDR3 runs 15 residues. From germline, CDR1 is KGHDR and CDR2 SFDVKD. J gave up 4 bases and V 6 bases, and 4 bases lay outside the gene matches.

Note on this clone: The junction shows a germline mismatch at one end, possibly a read error. J is TRBJ2-1 and V is TRBV7-7; 8 bases match TRBD1. CDR1 and CDR2 from the germline V gene are SSHAT and FNYEAQ (reference sequence). The CDR3 runs to 15 residues. For the CDR3, the DNA is TGTGCTAGCAGCGTCAGACCGGACAGGGACAATGAGCAGTTCTTC. Protein product: CASSVRPDRDNEQFF.

The chain recombines TRBV5-1 with TRBJ1-2; possibly TRBD1 for D (6 bases). CDR3 length: 17 amino acids. CDR1 is SGHRS, CDR2 YFSETQ, per germline. V dropped 5 bases and J dropped 4 bases, with 24 bases sitting between them. The CDR3 protein is CASRQGRGGGASYGYTF. In nucleotides, the CDR3 is TGCGCCAGCAGGCAAGGTCGTGGCGGGGGCGCCTCCTATGGCTACACCTTC.

The genes are TRBV5-1 and TRBJ2-7; possible D gene TRBD2, 6 bases. V lost 0 bases to trimming and J lost 2 bases, with 12 bases between them. This CDR3 is built from 15 residues. Germline CDR1 reads SGHRS; CDR2 reads YFSETQ. The CDR3 bases are TGCGCCAGCAGCTTGGTGCGGGGACGAACCTACGAGCAGTACTTC. It codes for CASSLVRGRTYEQYF.